This TCR beta chain emerged from a study of cytomegalovirus exposure and HLA in healthy donors (dated by TCRdb to about 2017). In terms of the full investigation: An earlier analysis of 587 of the donors reported roughly 300 Gb of sequence data and some 110 million unique TCR beta sequences obtained from 180 million or so T cells. An early release covering 550 to 650 HLA-typed donors comprised roughly 300 gigabases of sequencing data and roughly 86 million unique TCR sequences. Of the 350 to 400 genotyped donors, 81% fell in the genetic ancestry cluster associated with self-reported Caucasian donors. The study was designed to test whether signatures of past pathogen exposure could be identified by cataloging public T cell receptors. The study profiled the T cell repertoires of fewer than 850 subjects by immunosequencing and related them to cytomegalovirus serostatus. Along with the roughly 700-subject first cohort, a separate validation cohort of around 110 different subjects was used. High-throughput TCR immunosequencing, statistical association of individual TCRs with disease status, and machine learning were combined to predict cytomegalovirus infection status. In a later analysis, previously published TCR beta repertoires from 666 donors were re-analyzed and high-resolution HLA genotyping was added so that TCR occurrence patterns could be studied. Rather than using new phenotypic data, the later analysis identified candidate immune exposures from TCR beta sequences and from how often those sequences occurred across donors. In an earlier analysis of 587 of the donors, high-throughput TCR beta sequencing was used to judge whether each TCR beta V gene segment behaved as functional or pseudogenic. Donor age, sex, ethnicity and CMV serostatus were compiled alongside the repertoire data. Genome-wide SNP genotypes for about 60% of the roughly 670 donors were used in a later genetic analysis, which treated that subset as a discovery cohort. All discovery cohort repertoires had been generated using a single sequencing platform. Class I and class II HLA loci were covered by the typing at four-digit resolution. The number of donors typed differed by locus, with 629-630 for A, B, C, DRB1 and DQB1, over 500 for DQA1, some 570 for DPA1, and about 450 for DPB1. Roughly 5 DR-DQ haplotypes were handled as single units for association and clustering because linkage in the cohort was strong. Across around 400 genotyped donors of the cohort, an average of about 240,000 unique TCR beta nucleotide sequences per donor were sequenced, and roughly a sixth of those sequences were non-productive.

Library preparation was by the immunoSEQ multiplex PCR assay. For the multiplex PCR, a mixture combining 60 forward primers for TCR Vbeta segments and 13 reverse primers for TCR Jbeta segments was used. A multiplex PCR assay on genomic DNA amplified the CDR3 region of rearranged TCR beta genes. Amplified TCR beta libraries were sequenced as 87-base-pair reads on the Illumina HiSeq System. Per the authors' processing: A later analysis counted approximately 84 million unique TCR beta chains across the 666 repertoires, and 10 million to 12 million of these chains were shared by at least two donors. To remove PCR and sequencing errors, raw reads were error-corrected and collapsed into unique sequences using a nearest-neighbor algorithm that merged closely related sequences. V, D and J gene segments were assigned by aligning CDR3 sequences to IMGT reference sequences. For a sequence to be retained, at least a six-nucleotide match to both a V gene segment and a J gene segment was required. Rearrangements were called productive when the CDR3 lacked stop codons and stayed in frame with V and J; all others were non-productive. Following IMGT convention, CDR3 was defined as the stretch from the second conserved V-encoded cysteine up to the conserved J-encoded phenylalanine. In an earlier analysis of around 570 of the donors, sequences lacking an unambiguous match to a single V gene segment were excluded. An earlier analysis of under 750 of the donors called V segments functional above 56.7% productive rearrangements and segregating when the between-donor standard deviation exceeded 5%. A statistical classification framework was built to diagnose cytomegalovirus status from the catalog of TCR beta chain sequences. In a later analysis, TCR nucleotide sequences were compared against IMGT/GENE-DB human TR gene sequences so that V and J genes could be assigned. A later analysis assigned CDR3 sequences and most-parsimonious VDJ recombination scenarios with the TCRdist pipeline. A later analysis defined each TCR beta chain by its CDR3 amino acid sequence plus V-gene family, and excluded reads lacking a unique V-gene family. A later analysis removed over 500 highly shared, low-generation-probability nucleotide sequences to deal with suspected cross-contamination and a sequencing artifact. In a later analysis, a clonal expansion index for each public chain was calculated from normalized within-repertoire ranks of inferred template counts. In a later analysis, generation probabilities were computed using a VDJ recombination model fitted to out-of-frame rearrangements, and the results were checked against IGoR. In a later analysis, hypergeometric tests were used to score TCR-TCR, TCR-HLA and TCR-CMV co-occurrence, with a repertoire-size bias correction applied to TCR pairs. In a later analysis, false discovery rates were estimated by permuting HLA or CMV assignments 20 times. A later analysis grouped co-occurring TCRs with DBSCAN, adding TCRdist sequence similarity when clustering within HLA-allele-positive subsets. For co-occurrence clustering, repertoires with fewer than 30,000 or more than 120,000 public chains were excluded, along with five repertoires with anomalous nucleotide sharing. TCRdb provides this immuneACCESS table in a form limited to in-frame rearrangements. Some clones are lacking; in checked studies, under half of them reflect an unresolved V gene, and why the rest are absent is not known. Clone size and the V and J calls come from that table; the DNA yielded D and trimming. The table for this sample lists under 200,000 clones; about 70% of them were counted only once. The top ten hold 3.5% to 5.5% of the sample.

Relative to germline, V is missing 5 bases and J is missing 2 bases, with 7 bases of the junction outside any gene match. CDR1 and CDR2 are drawn from the germline V gene (reference sequence): SGHNT, YYREEE. The CDR3 starts with the cysteine, ends with the phenylalanine, and has 16 residues. Here the CDR3 DNA is all that survives: 48 bases in frame from base 1. The cohort consisted of 600 or so healthy bone marrow donors. All cohort members were sampled while nominally healthy, although unrecorded immune exposures were likely present. The donor tested CMV seropositive and was one of the 289 seropositive cohort members. A peripheral blood sample was collected from each donor, and TCR beta sequencing was performed on peripheral blood mononuclear cells. The Qiagen DNeasy Blood Extraction Kit was used to extract genomic DNA from the blood cell samples. To note about this clone: Which antigen it targets is not known. Base qualities are missing; no much larger clone stands one base away.

The investigation overall reported the following: The study listed approximately 160 TCR beta chains as associated with cytomegalovirus. In an earlier analysis of 587 of the donors, most TCR beta V segments appeared in productive rearrangements about 87% or about 30% of the time, broadly matching IMGT annotations. In this cohort, only TCR beta chains were sequenced, and detectable features were limited by the absence of alpha or paired-chain data. The authors suggested that the approach could potentially be generalized to other disease states and immunological phenotypes. About 15 rarely observed V segments, including chromosome 9 orphons, were excluded from the earlier analysis of about 500 of the donors because counts were too low. An association between a missense DCLRE1C variant and V-gene and J-gene trimming of TCR beta chains was found in a later genetic analysis and replicated in an independent cohort. When HLA alleles, especially DR and DQ, strongly co-occurred, TCR associations were difficult to assign to individual alleles. A few of the identified cytomegalovirus-associated TCR beta chains were confirmed in vitro to be specific for cytomegalovirus antigens. A later genetic analysis reported fewer N-insertions in productive TCRs among donors in an Asian-associated ancestry cluster than the approximately 670-donor mean. In a later analysis, TCR association rates were found to vary across HLA loci, with the most associated TCRs seen for DRB1 alleles and the fewest for HLA-C alleles. Sequencing depth was assumed to be roughly uniform across donors in the presence/absence analyses, though that assumption may not hold. The only immune exposure information available for the cohort was CMV serostatus. Linkage disequilibrium might explain the correlated functional status among segregating V segments, but an unknown experimental factor could not be ruled out. Some IMGT-functional V segments, including TRBV6-2 and TRBV6-3, could not be distinguished by the 87-base-pair reads and were therefore excluded. In a later analysis, most CMV-associated TCR beta chains were found to appear HLA-restricted, with HLA associations seemingly driven largely by CMV exposure. In a later analysis, HLA-associated TCR beta chains showed more clonal expansion and lower generation probabilities than non-associated chains that were equally common. In a later analysis, about 16,000 TCR beta sequences were associated with specific HLA alleles at a false discovery rate of 0.05. The classifier was reported to diagnose cytomegalovirus status with high specificity and sensitivity in both the original and validation cohorts. A further reported finding was that TCR beta sequences accurately predicted the HLA-A and HLA-B alleles for most subjects in the first cohort. Because HLA typing was missing for some donors at each locus, association tests included only the typed subset. According to a later analysis, parvovirus B19, influenza, CMV and Epstein-Barr virus appeared linked to several top co-occurrence clusters. A cluster of highly shared sequence variants was judged likely to be a technical artifact of the sequencing pipeline. Most TCR sequences were seen in very few donors, while some public TCRs were found in many individuals.

The sequence is built from TRBV5-4 and TRBJ2-5, with 12 junctional bases fitting TRBD2. Specimen: PBMCs. The TCR sequence derives from a woman aged 18-30 years in good health and CMV-seropositive. The CDR3 reads CASSRTSGMRQETQYF. The nucleotide sequence reads TGTGCCAGCAGTCGGACTAGCGGGATGAGACAAGAGACCCAGTACTTC.